Listed below are T cell receptor beta chains from one sample, sequenced in a study of immune cell composition in non-small cell lung cancer. This table comes from immunoSEQ multiplex PCR, and its TCRdb copy is limited to in-frame clones, with some not included. This repertoire shows about 2,500 clones, roughly 77% found once; its top ten account for approximately 20%. What was sequenced was non-adjacent lung tissue. These receptor sequences come from a human donor with non-small cell lung cancer. Each CDR3 is given with its conserved first and last residue. D genes are given only for firm matches. Size is omitted from some rows. Given values are once, few, many or a class for expanded clones.

j_gene: TRBJ1-2; abundance: .; d_gene: TRBD1; v_gene: TRBV30; CDR3aa: CAWRAGTVNYGYTF; CDR3nt: TGTGCCTGGAGGGCCGGGACAGTTAACTATGGCTACACCTTC
j_gene: TRBJ2-3; abundance: .; d_gene: TRBD2; v_gene: TRBV5-1; CDR3aa: CASRRKGTAGSATDTQYF; CDR3nt: TGCGCCAGCCGTAGGAAGGGTACAGCGGGATCCGCCACAGATACGCAGTATTTT
j_gene: TRBJ1-5; abundance: .; d_gene: TRBD1; v_gene: TRBV5-3; CDR3aa: CARSTGQGGDSNQPQHF; CDR3nt: TGTGCCAGAAGCACGGGACAGGGGGGTGATAGCAATCAGCCCCAGCATTTT
j_gene: TRBJ2-7; abundance: once; d_gene: .; v_gene: TRBV2; CDR3aa: CASSVQSYEQYF; CDR3nt: TGTGCCAGCAGTGTACAGAGCTACGAGCAGTACTTC
j_gene: TRBJ2-1; abundance: .; d_gene: TRBD2; v_gene: TRBV7-8; CDR3aa: CASSGPGTSGSPGLSEQFF; CDR3nt: TGTGCCAGCAGCGGACCTGGGACTAGCGGGAGCCCTGGGTTGAGTGAGCAGTTCTTC
j_gene: TRBJ2-7; abundance: .; d_gene: .; v_gene: TRBV28; CDR3aa: CASRTNYEQYF; CDR3nt: TGTGCCAGCAGAACAAACTACGAGCAGTACTTC
j_gene: TRBJ1-1; abundance: .; d_gene: .; v_gene: TRBV5-4; CDR3aa: CASSLEPLGGGTEAFF; CDR3nt: TGTGCCAGCAGCTTGGAACCTCTGGGAGGGGGTACTGAAGCTTTCTTT
j_gene: TRBJ2-5; abundance: .; d_gene: .; v_gene: TRBV10-3; CDR3aa: CAISQGGRAGSRAETQYF; CDR3nt: TGTGCCATCAGCCAGGGGGGCAGGGCTGGTTCCCGGGCTGAGACCCAGTACTTC
j_gene: TRBJ1-2; abundance: once; d_gene: .; v_gene: TRBV11-2; CDR3aa: CASSLERSGYTF; CDR3nt: TGTGCCAGCAGCTTAGAGAGGTCGGGCTACACCTTC
j_gene: TRBJ1-4; abundance: .; d_gene: TRBD1; v_gene: TRBV10-3; CDR3aa: CAISNGQGDGEKLFF; CDR3nt: TGTGCCATCAGTAACGGACAGGGGGACGGTGAAAAACTGTTTTTT